The rows below give T cell receptor beta chains drawn from one sample of a study of blood T cell repertoires in COVID-19. Sequencing was performed with immunoSEQ multiplex PCR; in TCRdb, only in-frame clones are kept and a portion is missing. The table lists about 240,000 clones, roughly 89% of them singletons. The sample consisted of PBMCs or T cells enriched from blood (not recorded which). Receptors were obtained from a woman aged 25 to 39 who had recovered from COVID-19. Both conserved end residues are part of each CDR3. A D gene is named only where the DNA matches it firmly. Size tells how often a clone was seen (once, few, many) or the class of an expanded clone, and some rows leave it out.

>TRBJ1-6|TRBV6-1|.|.
CASSEQGNSPLHF
TGTGCCAGCAGTGAACAGGGAAATTCACCCCTCCACTTT
>TRBJ2-3|TRBV28|TRBD2|once
CASSLKLAGATDTQYF
TGTGCCAGCAGTTTAAAACTAGCGGGAGCCACAGATACGCAGTATTTT
>TRBJ1-3|TRBV7-6|.|.
CASSLDTGGNSGNTIYF
TGTGCCAGCAGCTTAGATACCGGAGGTAACTCTGGAAACACCATATATTTT
>TRBJ2-3|TRBV10-2|.|.
CASSGKPGTSTDTQYF
TGCGCCAGCAGTGGAAAACCCGGGACTTCCACAGATACGCAGTATTTT
>TRBJ2-4|TRBV28|.|.
CASSFVLTKNIQYF
TGTGCCAGCAGTTTTGTACTTACCAAAAACATTCAGTACTTC
>TRBJ2-1|TRBV28|TRBD2|.
CASGERELGNEQFF
TGTGCCAGTGGGGAGCGGGAGCTCGGGAATGAGCAGTTCTTC
>TRBJ2-1|TRBV5-1|TRBD2|.
CASRRTSGRVDEQFF
TGCGCCAGCAGACGGACTAGCGGGAGGGTCGATGAGCAGTTCTTC
>TRBJ1-6|TRBV7-2|TRBD1|.
CASRRTGNSPLHF
TGTGCCAGCAGGAGGACAGGGAACTCACCCCTCCACTTT
>TRBJ1-6|TRBV18|TRBD1|.
CASSPQDRDNSPLHF
TGTGCCAGCTCACCACAGGACAGGGATAATTCACCCCTCCACTTT
>TRBJ1-5|TRBV24-1|.|once
CATSDRTSGEINQPQHF
TGTGCCACCAGTGACCGCACCTCGGGTGAGATAAATCAGCCCCAGCATTTT
>TRBJ2-7|TRBV6-2/TRBV6-3|TRBD2|.
CASSYLSGRHYEQYF
TGTGCCAGCAGTTACCTTAGCGGGAGGCACTACGAGCAGTACTTC
>TRBJ1-6|TRBV6-5|.|.
CASHLGEGYSPLHF
TGTGCCAGCCATCTCGGGGAAGGATATTCACCCCTCCACTTT
>TRBJ2-7|TRBV10-1|TRBD1|.
CASRGTGFDYEQYF
TGCGCCAGCAGGGGGACAGGGTTCGACTACGAGCAGTACTTC
>TRBJ2-7|TRBV15|TRBD1|.
CATSRAGGAYEQYF
TGTGCCACCAGCAGAGCAGGGGGCGCCTACGAGCAGTACTTC
>TRBJ1-1|TRBV19|.|once
CASSLYTEAFF
TGTGCCAGTAGCCTTTACACTGAAGCTTTCTTT
>TRBJ1-3|TRBV2|.|.
CASSDMQGRDTIYF
TGTGCCAGCAGTGATATGCAGGGAAGGGACACCATATATTTT
>TRBJ1-4|TRBV5-1|.|.
CASSLAGDLVEKLFF
TGCGCCAGCAGCTTGGCCGGGGATTTAGTTGAAAAACTGTTTTTT
>TRBJ2-1|TRBV5-6|TRBD2|.
CASSVIAGVGYNEQFF
TGTGCCAGCAGCGTGATAGCGGGAGTGGGGTACAATGAGCAGTTCTTC
>TRBJ2-7|TRBV7-8|TRBD1|.
CASSLVRVWTGASTYEQYF
TGTGCCAGCAGCTTAGTTAGAGTATGGACAGGGGCATCTACCTACGAGCAGTACTTC
>TRBJ2-1|TRBV11-2|TRBD2|.
CASSLDGLANYNEQFF
TGTGCCAGCAGCTTAGATGGACTAGCGAACTACAATGAGCAGTTCTTC
>TRBJ2-7|TRBV18|.|.
CASSPAGSLSYEQYF
TGTGCCAGCTCACCTGCCGGGAGCCTCTCCTACGAGCAGTACTTC
>TRBJ1-1|TRBV30|TRBD1|.
CAWSPGGQIEAFF
TGTGCCTGGAGCCCAGGGGGCCAGATTGAAGCTTTCTTT
>TRBJ1-4|TRBV28|TRBD1|.
CASSLGQGQGEKLFF
TGTGCCAGCAGTTTAGGACAGGGCCAAGGTGAAAAACTGTTTTTT
>TRBJ1-2|TRBV28|TRBD1|.
CASTGTGEGYTF
TGTGCCAGCACCGGGACAGGGGAAGGCTACACCTTC
>TRBJ2-2|TRBV6-1|TRBD2|.
CASSDPGGPNTGELFF
TGTGCCAGCAGTGACCCGGGAGGCCCGAACACCGGGGAGCTGTTTTTT